Listed below are T cell receptor beta chains from one sample, sequenced in a study of T cells after posttransplantation cyclophosphamide. Libraries were prepared by immunoSEQ multiplex PCR; TCRdb keeps only in-frame clonotypes and omits some of them. The table includes under 75,000 clones, around 93% detected once. Sequences were obtained from PBMCs. All receptors come from a woman aged 25 to 39 in good health and a related stem cell transplant donor. The CDR3 runs from the conserved cysteine through the conserved F or W. D genes are given only for firm matches. Clone size appears in some rows only: once, few, many, or a class for an expanded clone.

j_call d_call v_call clone_size cdr3_nt cdr3_aa
TRBJ2-2 TRBD2 TRBV7-2 . TGTGCCAGCAGCTTCGGGGGCGGGGGGTTCGGGGAGCTGTTTTTT CASSFGGGGFGELFF
TRBJ2-2 TRBD1 TRBV4-3 . TGCGCCAGCAGCCCGGACAGGGCTACCGGGGAGCTGTTTTTT CASSPDRATGELFF
TRBJ1-3 TRBD1 TRBV4-1 . TGCGCCAGCAGCCAGCCGGGACAGGGTGGATACACCATATATTTT CASSQPGQGGYTIYF
TRBJ1-5 TRBD1 TRBV10-3 . TGTGCCATCAGTGAGGGGACAGGGGGCAATCAGCCCCAGCATTTT CAISEGTGGNQPQHF
TRBJ2-1 . TRBV6-1 . TGTGCCAGCAGTGAATTGGCAGGGGGGGGCAATGAGCAGTTCTTC CASSELAGGGNEQFF
TRBJ2-7 . TRBV6-1 . TGTGCCAGCAGTGCAATTTACGGGGGACAGTTGGGTTCCTACGATGGGCAGTACTTC CASSAIYGGQLGSYDGQYF
TRBJ1-3 . TRBV2 . TGTGCCAGCAGCTCCAGGGTTGGCTCTGGAAACACCATATATTTT CASSSRVGSGNTIYF
TRBJ1-2 TRBD1 TRBV6-1 . TGTGCCAGCAGTCCCGGGACAGGGGCTGGCTACACCTTC CASSPGTGAGYTF
TRBJ1-1 TRBD1 TRBV6-1 . TGTGCCAGCAGTGAATTGGAGGGGGCAGGCACTGAAGCTTTCTTT CASSELEGAGTEAFF
TRBJ1-6 . TRBV30 . TGTGCCTGGAGTGTATTAAAGGGGGGAACTTCACCCCTCCACTTT CAWSVLKGGTSPLHF
TRBJ2-1 . TRBV18 . TGTGCCAGCTCAACTACAGGGTCCTACAATGAGCAGTTCTTC CASSTTGSYNEQFF
TRBJ2-7 . TRBV11-2 . TGTGCCAGCAGCAAACTCGGGGATCCCCAAAGGGAGCAGTACTTC CASSKLGDPQREQYF
TRBJ1-6 . TRBV25-1 . TGTGCCAGCAGTGAGGGAAACTACTCACCCCTCCACTTT CASSEGNYSPLHF
TRBJ1-1 . TRBV5-1 . TGCGCCAGCAGCGAAGAATCCTACACTGAAGCTTTCTTT CASSEESYTEAFF
TRBJ2-3 . TRBV6-5 . TGTGCCAGCAGGTCCCGGGGCACAGATACGCAGTATTTT CASRSRGTDTQYF
TRBJ1-5 . TRBV30 . TGTGCCTGGACCTCCTCGATCAATAGCAATCAGCCCCAGCATTTT CAWTSSINSNQPQHF
TRBJ1-1 . TRBV13 . TGTGCCAGCAGCGAACGTCGGACTGAAGCTTTCTTT CASSERRTEAFF
TRBJ2-7 TRBD1 TRBV5-4 . TGTGCCAGCAGCGACAGGGGCTTATCCTACGAGCAGTACTTC CASSDRGLSYEQYF
TRBJ1-1 . TRBV4-2 . TGTGCCAGCAGCCAAGATCACCCGCGCCAGGGAGGCACTGAAGCTTTCTTT CASSQDHPRQGGTEAFF
TRBJ1-2 TRBD1 TRBV27 . TGTGCCAGCAGTCCAACCGCCGGGACAGCCGACTATGGCTACACCTTC CASSPTAGTADYGYTF
TRBJ2-1 TRBD2 TRBV2 . TGTGCCAGCAGCGGACTAGTCAATGAGCAGTTCTTC CASSGLVNEQFF
TRBJ1-1 . TRBV15 . TGTGCCACCAGCAGAGTACGGGACACTGAAGCTTTCTTT CATSRVRDTEAFF
TRBJ2-7 . TRBV5-1 once TGCGCCAGCGCACGGGACTCCCACTACGAGCAGTACTTC CASARDSHYEQYF
TRBJ2-3 TRBD2 TRBV4-1 . TGCGCCAGCAGCCAGGGCGGCCTAGCGGAGGCAGATACGCAGTATTTT CASSQGGLAEADTQYF
TRBJ2-1 TRBD1 TRBV5-1 . TGCGCCAGCAGTACCGGGACCTCAAACAGGGGGTTCTTC CASSTGTSNRGFF
TRBJ1-3 . TRBV5-4 . TGTGCCAGCAGCTTGGACACCCTGCACTCTGGAAACACCATATATTTT CASSLDTLHSGNTIYF
TRBJ1-1 . TRBV11-1 once TGTGCCAGCAGCTTAGAACAGAACACTGAAGCTTTCTTT CASSLEQNTEAFF
TRBJ2-7 TRBD1 TRBV7-2 . TGTGCCAGCAGCAGGGACAGATCAACCTACGAGCAGTACTTC CASSRDRSTYEQYF
TRBJ2-7 TRBD1 TRBV15 few TGTGCCACCAGCAGAGGGACAGGGTACGAGCAGTACTTC CATSRGTGYEQYF
TRBJ1-2 TRBD1 TRBV7-2 . TGTGCCAGCAGCCCTCGGACAGGGGGCGCGTGGAGTGGCTACACCTTC CASSPRTGGAWSGYTF
TRBJ1-3 . TRBV5-6 . TGTGCCAGCAGCTTACCCGGTCCTGGAAACACCATATATTTT CASSLPGPGNTIYF
TRBJ1-5 . TRBV29-1 . TGCAGCGTTGCGGTGGGATCTAGCAATCAGCCCCAGCATTTT CSVAVGSSNQPQHF
TRBJ1-2 . TRBV25-1 . TGTGCCAGCAGTGAACAGGGGTTCTATGGCTACACCTTC CASSEQGFYGYTF
TRBJ2-1 TRBD1 TRBV11-1 . TGTGCCAGCACCCCAGATCTTCAACAGGGGCATGAGCAGTTCTTC CASTPDLQQGHEQFF
TRBJ2-3 . TRBV7-6 . TGTGCCAGCAGCACCGGGGTTCCGGGCCAAAGCACAGATACGCAGTATTTT CASSTGVPGQSTDTQYF
TRBJ1-1 . TRBV2 . TGTGCCAGCAGCCGGACGGGGAACACTGAAGCTTTCTTT CASSRTGNTEAFF
TRBJ2-2 TRBD2 TRBV6-5 . TGTGCCAGCCGACGCCTAGCGGGGGTCACCGGGGAGCTGTTTTTT CASRRLAGVTGELFF
TRBJ2-7 TRBD2 TRBV7-2 . TGTGCCAGCAGCTCAGGACTAGCGGGGAACTACGAGCAGTACTTC CASSSGLAGNYEQYF
TRBJ2-6 TRBD1 TRBV10-2 . TGCGCCAGCAGTCCCGGGACAGGGGCCTCTGGGGCCAACGTCCTGACTTTC CASSPGTGASGANVLTF
TRBJ2-1 TRBD2 TRBV10-3 . TGTGCCATCACCGGGACTAGCGCGCAGGGTGAGCAGTTCTTC CAITGTSAQGEQFF
TRBJ1-1 . TRBV7-9 . TGTGCCAGCAGCTTAACCGTCAACACTGAAGCTTTCTTT CASSLTVNTEAFF
TRBJ1-2 TRBD1 TRBV5-1 . TGCGCCAGCAGCTCCGGGACAGGGGGCGTGGGCGGCTACACCTTC CASSSGTGGVGGYTF
TRBJ2-6 . TRBV7-9 . TGTGCCAGCAGCTCACAGGGAACCGGGGCCAACGTCCTGACTTTC CASSSQGTGANVLTF
TRBJ2-1 . TRBV4-3 . TGCGCCAGCAGCCAGGTCCCGGGGGGCTATGAGCAGTTCTTC CASSQVPGGYEQFF
TRBJ1-1 . TRBV5-4 . TGTGCCAGCAGCTTGTTGGGATACGGTACTGAAGCTTTCTTT CASSLLGYGTEAFF
TRBJ2-1 TRBD2 TRBV4-3 . TGCGCCAGCAGCCAAGATCCTGCTAGCGGGGGAGTTATCACTAAGTTCTTC CASSQDPASGGVITKFF
TRBJ2-1 . TRBV12-5 . TGTGCTAGTGGTTTGGTTGCGGATGCCTACAATGAGCAGTTCTTC CASGLVADAYNEQFF